The following is a T cell receptor (beta chain) sequence with its context. Its target is unknown. This sample is drawn from a study of T-cell memory formation after mild COVID-19. Overall study: TCR clusters were mostly confined to one donor each. General observations from the study: Day 15 to 85 contracting clones showed balanced CD4/CD8; day 15 to 37 expanders favored CD4+. Clones which contracted sat mainly in CM and EM if CD4+, and in EMRA if CD8+.

The germline V gene encodes CDR1 SGHTA and CDR2 FQGNSA. Trimming cost V 4 bases and J 10 bases, with 23 bases left between them. This CDR3 spans 16 amino acids. The TCR alpha and TCR beta cDNA libraries, bearing sample barcodes and UMIs, were generated by 5'RACE using constant-segment primers. MiXCR, applied by TCRdb to the 5' RACE reads, yields one record per CDR3 protein. Of 50,000 or so distinct CDR3 sequences listed, about 30% were seen once; the top ten hold 43%. This receptor was identified in a man aged 18 to 30 who had mild COVID-19 (a few samples of this study predate the infection). Cell type and time point are not known. The chain joins TRBV7-2 to TRBJ2-1; possibly TRBD2 for D (7 bases). Source material: PBMCs or a T cell subset sorted from them (not recorded which). CDR3 region: CASSSRGGGKLQEQFF. The CDR3 DNA reads TGTGCCAGCAGCTCCCGAGGGGGGGGGAAGTTGCAGGAGCAGTTCTTC.